The 24 T cell receptor beta chains listed next were all sequenced from one sample in a study of metastatic and nonmetastatic thyroid tumors. TCRdb re-called clones from the PCR reads using MiXCR. The table has around 23,000 clones, 13% to 15% seen once. Ahead of thyroid surgery, no patient had received treatment of any kind. Material: tumor tissue. The origin of the receptors is a female donor with papillary thyroid cancer or a benign thyroid nodule (not recorded which). Some clones in this sample may be carry-over from other donors' samples.

This clone counts as large. The genes are TRBV20-1 and TRBJ2-2, with D possibly matching TRBD2 (6 bases). The germline V gene encodes CDR1 DFQATT and CDR2 SNEGSKA (reference sequence). V shed 1 base and J shed 7 bases, with 13 bases lying between them. This CDR3 is built from 14 residues. The CDR3 is CSARAEGTGGELFF. In DNA form, the CDR3 reads TGCAGTGCTAGAGCGGAGGGAACGGGCGGGGAGCTGTTTTTT.

This clone was detected ten times or more. This chain uses TRBV24-1 with TRBJ2-2; tentatively, D is TRBD1 (5 bases). Germline V gene sequence: CDR1 KGHDR, CDR2 SFDVKD. V dropped 6 bases and J dropped 2 bases, with 12 bases sitting between them. The CDR3 is 15 residues long. The CDR3 DNA reads TGTGCCACCAGTTCAAGAAGGGGCAACACCGGGGAGCTGTTTTTT. It is translated as CATSSRRGNTGELFF.

By share of the sample, this clone is medium-sized (0.01 to 0.1%). V is TRBV15 and J is TRBJ1-2, with D perhaps TRBD1 (5 bases). Germline V gene sequence: CDR1 LNHNV, CDR2 YYDKDF (reference sequence). The CDR3 contains 14 residues. V lost 0 bases and J lost 7, with 12 bases in between. The CDR3 region is CATSRDLGAGGYTF. CDR3 bases: TGTGCCACCAGCAGAGATCTTGGGGCTGGTGGCTACACCTTC.

The chain is built from TRBV6-5 and TRBJ2-7, with D unresolved. V was clipped by 2 bases and J by 5 bases, with 7 bases between them. Germline V gene sequence: CDR1 MNHEY, CDR2 SVGAGI. The length of the CDR3 is 12 residues. CDR3 residues: CASSYASNEQYF. CDR3 in DNA: TGTGCCAGCAGTTACGCTAGTAACGAGCAGTACTTC.

This clone was counted ten times or more. V gene TRBV12-3 or TRBV12-4 combines with J gene TRBJ1-5; weak D call: TRBD1 (5 bases). This CDR3 is built from 14 residues. V lost 7 bases to trimming and J lost 5 bases, with 15 bases between them. The CDR3 sequence: CASTIRELHQPQHF. CDR3 bases: TGTGCCAGCACCATCAGGGAACTACATCAGCCCCAGCATTTT.

In this sample, this clone turned up a few times. Here the CDR3 omits its conserved ending phenylalanine or tryptophan, so a read error is the likely source. The limits of the CDR3 on the DNA are not certain, so only TCRdb's listed CDR3 is given. The rearrangement joins TRBV6-1 to TRBJ2-7; the table's TRBD2 call for D was not verified on the DNA. The CDR3 comprises 13 residues, both ends counted. The germline V gene encodes CDR1 MNHNS and CDR2 SASEGT. CDR3 sequence reads: CASSESTSEEHYL.

This clone occurred a few times. The V and J genes are TRBV6-1 and TRBJ2-5; either TRBD1 or TRBD2 may supply D (5 bases each). In germline, CDR1 is MNHNS, CDR2 SASEGT. V was shortened by 4 bases and J by 5 bases, with 23 bases between the two germline ends. CDR3 length: 17 amino acids. The CDR3 loop reads CASSGDRDRLTRETQYF. The CDR3 DNA reads as TGTGCCAGCAGTGGGGATAGGGACCGACTTACTAGGGAGACCCAGTACTTC.

This clone showed up many times. The chain is built from TRBV20-1 and TRBJ2-3; no reliable D call. The CDR3 has 16 amino acids. The germline gives CDR1 DFQATT, CDR2 SNEGSKA (reference sequence). Trimming shortened V by 0 bases and J by 5 bases, and 18 bases separated the two germline ends. CDR3 region: CSARDPLFGLGDTQYF. In DNA, the CDR3 is TGCAGTGCTAGAGACCCGCTCTTCGGGTTAGGAGATACGCAGTATTTT.

Many counts were recorded for this clone. The chain combines TRBV3-1 with TRBJ2-1; unclear D gene. The CDR3 length is 14 residues. The germline V gene encodes CDR1 LGHDT and CDR2 YNNKEL (reference sequence). The V end lost 4 bases, the J end lost 4 bases, and 11 bases lay between the germline ends. CDR3 coding DNA: TGTGCCAGCAGCCCCGGTGGTTCATACAATGAGCAGTTCTTC. It encodes CASSPGGSYNEQFF.

This clone showed up many times. The rearrangement uses TRBV15 and TRBJ1-5; 9 bases are a match to TRBD1. The CDR3 sequence is 16 residues long. Per germline, CDR1 LNHNV and CDR2 YYDKDF (reference sequence). V shed 2 bases and J 4 bases; nucleotides not matched to a gene: 6. The CDR3 reads CATSRPSGTGNQPQHF. CDR3 DNA: TGTGCCACCAGCAGACCCTCCGGGACAGGGAATCAGCCCCAGCATTTT.

There are many counts of this clone. The sample holds other DNA sequences that translate to the same CDR3. The CDR3, as DNA: TGCGCCAGCAGCGAGGGACTAGCGGGGCGGGAGCAGTTCTTC. This gives the protein CASSEGLAGREQFF. The chain recombines TRBV5-1 with TRBJ2-1; 13 positions agree with TRBD2. The germline CDR1 and CDR2 sequences are SGHRS and YFSETQ. The CDR3 loop spans 14 amino acids. V gave up 4 bases and J gave up 10 bases; unmatched junction bases: 5.

The rearrangement uses TRBV7-3 and TRBJ2-7; a possible D gene is TRBD2 (6 bases). V gave up 5 bases and J gave up 5 bases, with 19 bases separating them. CDR3 length: 15 residues. Germline CDR1 reads SGHTA; CDR2 reads FQGTGA. The CDR3 region is CASSPTAGLADEQYF. CDR3 nucleotide sequence: TGTGCCAGCAGCCCAACGGCGGGGCTGGCCGACGAGCAGTACTTC.

This clone ranks as large. This sequence joins TRBV20-1 and TRBJ2-7; possibly TRBD1 for D (6 bases). Trimming took 7 bases from V and 3 from J, leaving 19 bases between them. This CDR3 contains 14 residues. Germline-derived CDR1 and CDR2 are DFQATT and SNEGSKA (reference sequence). Here the CDR3 reads CSGTAPLECYEQYF. CDR3 DNA sequence: TGCAGTGGGACAGCCCCCCTAGAGTGCTACGAGCAGTACTTC.

The table lists this clone with many counts. The genes are TRBV5-1 and TRBJ2-3; 8 bases agree with TRBD1. The V gene end was trimmed by 4 bases and the J gene end by 0 bases; junction bases not matched to a gene: 4. CDR1 is SGHRS and CDR2 is YFSETQ in the germline V gene. This CDR3 spans 15 amino acids. The CDR3 DNA follows: TGCGCCAGCAGCACAACAGGGGGGAGCACAGATACGCAGTATTTT. It specifies CASSTTGGSTDTQYF. The full variable domain, with the rest looked up from reference TRBV5-1 and TRBJ2-3, is KAGVTQTPRYLIKTRGQQVTLSCSPISGHRSVSWYQQTPGQGLQFLFEYFSETQRNKGNFPGRFSGRQFSNSRSEMNVSTLELGDSALYLCASSTTGGSTDTQYFGPGTRLTVL.

There are many counts of this clone. The chain is built from TRBV2 and TRBJ1-3; TRBD1 matches 8 bases. CDR1 and CDR2 from the germline V gene are SNHLY and FYNNEI. J was trimmed by 4 bases and V by 6 bases; bases with no gene match: 5. The CDR3 runs 14 residues. The CDR3 here is CASSPAGGGNTIYF. The CDR3, as DNA: TGTGCCAGCAGCCCTGCAGGGGGCGGAAACACCATATATTTT.

This clone was detected many times. The chain joins TRBV6-1 to TRBJ1-2; possible D gene TRBD1, 5 bases. Germline V gene lookup returns CDR1 MNHNS and CDR2 SASEGT. The length of the CDR3 is 14 residues. Trimming pared 1 base from V and 4 bases from J, leaving 10 bases between. In nucleotides, the CDR3 is TGTGCCAGCAGTGAAGAAAGGGGATCCTATGGCTACACCTTC. Translating gives CASSEERGSYGYTF.

This clone appeared a few times. The V call is TRBV6-5, the J call TRBJ1-1; 9 bases fit TRBD1. CDR3 length: 18 amino acids. CDR1 is MNHEY and CDR2 is SVGAGI in the germline V gene. V lost 5 bases to trimming and J lost 1 base; unmatched junction nucleotides: 14. CDR3 protein: CASSILAGQGLRNTEAFF. In nucleotides, the CDR3 is TGTGCCAGCAGTATTCTCGCGGGACAGGGTCTCCGGAACACTGAAGCTTTCTTT.

This clone showed up many times. The chain uses TRBV12-5 and TRBJ1-4; 9 bases agree with TRBD1. This CDR3 spans 16 amino acids. V was clipped by 6 bases and J by 0 bases; unmatched bases: 5. In germline, CDR1 is LGHNT, CDR2 FRNRAP. The CDR3 is CASGPDRGATNEKLFF. CDR3 coding DNA: TGTGCTAGTGGCCCCGACAGGGGGGCAACTAATGAAAAACTGTTTTTT.

This clone has at least ten counts. The chain couples TRBV18 to TRBJ2-7; 15 bases are a match to TRBD2. V lost 3 bases and J lost 4; bases outside the gene matches: 4. CDR3 size: 16 residues. The germline V gene encodes CDR1 KGHSH and CDR2 LQKENI. CDR3 in amino acids: CASSPVGTSGRYEQYF. CDR3 DNA sequence: TGTGCCAGCTCACCCGTCGGGACTAGCGGGAGGTACGAGCAGTACTTC.

The sample holds many counts of this clone. This chain uses TRBV20-1 with TRBJ1-3; possible D gene TRBD1, 5 bases. Germline CDR1 DFQATT, CDR2 SNEGSKA (reference sequence). This CDR3 comprises 15 residues. Trimming left V 1 base short and J 2 bases short, with 12 bases between. The CDR3 sequence: CSARANTGTGNTIYF. CDR3 DNA: TGCAGTGCTAGAGCCAATACAGGAACTGGAAACACCATATATTTT.

The CDR3 loop is CASSLSPSGGSTGELFF. CDR3 nucleotide sequence: TGCGCCAGCAGCTTGAGCCCTAGCGGGGGGTCGACCGGGGAGCTGTTTTTT. The chain uses TRBV5-1 and TRBJ2-2; 11 nucleotides agree with TRBD2. With V trimmed by 1 base and J by 5 bases, 7 bases remained unmatched. Germline V gene data show CDR1 as SGHRS and CDR2 as YFSETQ. This CDR3 region has 17 residues.

This clone has a count of ten or more. Here the CDR3 reads CSAAAGWAMNTEAFF. DNA for the CDR3: TGCAGCGCCGCTGCAGGGTGGGCGATGAACACTGAAGCTTTCTTT. The chain uses TRBV29-1 and TRBJ1-1, with D perhaps matching TRBD1 (5 bases). The V gene's germline CDR1 is SQVTM and CDR2 ANQGSEA. Trimming removed 7 bases at V and 0 bases at J, with 18 bases between. The CDR3 contains 15 residues.

This clone showed up many times. V and J are TRBV19 and TRBJ1-2; no reliable D call. Between the trimmed V and J ends, which lost 3 bases and 8 bases, there was a span of 10 bases. The germline CDR1 and CDR2 sequences are LNHDA and SQIVND (reference sequence). The CDR3 has 12 amino acids. CDR3 sequence reads: CASSIAGRGYTF. CDR3 sequence (DNA): TGTGCCAGTAGTATCGCCGGACGGGGCTACACCTTC.

This clone was seen repeatedly, ten times or more. The chain recombines TRBV6-2 or TRBV6-3 with TRBJ1-5; TRBD1 matches at 7 bases. The junction had 3 bases not matched to a gene; V was cut back by 0 bases and J by 4 bases. This CDR3 is 15 amino acids long. CDR1 and CDR2 (germline): MNHEY, SVGEGT. CDR3 nucleotides: TGTGCCAGCAGTTACTCGAACAGGGGTAATCAGCCCCAGCATTTT. It translates to CASSYSNRGNQPQHF.